This T cell receptor (beta chain) was recovered during a study of blood T cells in healthy people across ages. Findings of the study overall: Fewer expanded clones and more diversity marked long-lived versus aged donors.

For the second PCR, which ran for about 6 to 11 cycles, a sample-barcoded 5' primer and a J-beta primer mix were used. No fewer than 2.5 million CDR3-containing paired-end reads came from each sample. TCRdb re-called the 5' RACE reads with MiXCR, one entry per CDR3 protein. The table lists 700,000 to 900,000 distinct CDR3 sequences, about 53% of them singletons. Trimming shortened V by 0 bases and J by 7 bases, and 7 bases separated the two germline ends. This CDR3 contains 12 residues. Looked up from germline, CDR1 is DFQATT and CDR2 is SNEGSKA (reference sequence). Each donor supplied around 9.9 milliliters of peripheral blood. Regarding this clonotype: Antigen unknown.

V usage is TRBV20-1 and J usage is TRBJ2-4; possible D gene TRBD1, 5 bases. Sequenced input: blood. This sequence was found in a man older than 75 in good health. This CDR3 reads CSARDRANIQYF. Written as DNA, the CDR3 is TGCAGTGCTAGAGACAGGGCGAACATTCAGTACTTC.